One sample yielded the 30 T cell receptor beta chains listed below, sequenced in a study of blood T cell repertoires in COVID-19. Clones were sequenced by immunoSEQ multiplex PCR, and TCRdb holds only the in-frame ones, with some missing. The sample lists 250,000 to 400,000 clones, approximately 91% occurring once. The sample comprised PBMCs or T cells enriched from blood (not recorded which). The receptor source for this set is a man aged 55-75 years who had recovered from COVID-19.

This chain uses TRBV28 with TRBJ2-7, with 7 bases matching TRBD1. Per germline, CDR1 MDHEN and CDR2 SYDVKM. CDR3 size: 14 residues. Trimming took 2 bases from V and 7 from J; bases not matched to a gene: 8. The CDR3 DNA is TGTGCCAGCAGTTTAGGGACAGTCCTGTGGGAGCAGTACTTC. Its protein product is CASSLGTVLWEQYF.

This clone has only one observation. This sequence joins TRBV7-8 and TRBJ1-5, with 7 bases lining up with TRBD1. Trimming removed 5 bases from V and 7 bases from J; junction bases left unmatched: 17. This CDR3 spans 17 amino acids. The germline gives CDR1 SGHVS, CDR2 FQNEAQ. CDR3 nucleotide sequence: TGTGCCAGCAGCCCGGCGTCCGTAGGGACAGAATCCCAGCCCCAGCATTTT. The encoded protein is CASSPASVGTESQPQHF.

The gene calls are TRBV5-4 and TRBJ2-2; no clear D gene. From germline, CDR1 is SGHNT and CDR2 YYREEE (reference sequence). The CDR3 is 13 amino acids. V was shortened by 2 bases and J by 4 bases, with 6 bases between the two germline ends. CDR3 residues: CASSLDITGELFF. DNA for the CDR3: TGTGCCAGCAGCTTAGACATCACCGGGGAGCTGTTTTTT.

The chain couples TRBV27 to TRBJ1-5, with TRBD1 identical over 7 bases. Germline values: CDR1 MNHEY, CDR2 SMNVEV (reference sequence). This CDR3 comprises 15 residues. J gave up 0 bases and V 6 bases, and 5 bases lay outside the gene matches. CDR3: CASRKGQHSNQPQHF. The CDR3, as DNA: TGTGCCAGCAGGAAGGGACAGCATAGCAATCAGCCCCAGCATTTT.

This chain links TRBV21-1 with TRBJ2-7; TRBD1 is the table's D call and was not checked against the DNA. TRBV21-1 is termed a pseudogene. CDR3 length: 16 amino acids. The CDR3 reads CASSKVTIGRVGEQYF. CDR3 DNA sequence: TGTGCCAGCAGCAAAGTAACAATAGGCAGGGTAGGCGAGCAGTACTTC.

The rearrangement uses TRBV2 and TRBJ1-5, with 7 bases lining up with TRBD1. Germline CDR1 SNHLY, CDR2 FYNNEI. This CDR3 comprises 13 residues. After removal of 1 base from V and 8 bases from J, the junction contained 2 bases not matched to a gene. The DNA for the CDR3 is TGTGCCAGCAGTGAAGGACAGGGTAAGCCCCAGCATTTT. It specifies CASSEGQGKPQHF.

The CDR3 DNA sequence: TGTGCCACCAGTGATCTCGGACAGGGAGACCAGCCCCAGCATTTT. Translation: CATSDLGQGDQPQHF. The V and J genes are TRBV24-1 and TRBJ1-5; the match to TRBD1 covers 8 bases. Losses at the gene ends were 3 bases for V and 7 bases for J; bases not matched to a gene: 7. The CDR3 loop spans 15 amino acids. From germline, CDR1 is KGHDR and CDR2 SFDVKD.

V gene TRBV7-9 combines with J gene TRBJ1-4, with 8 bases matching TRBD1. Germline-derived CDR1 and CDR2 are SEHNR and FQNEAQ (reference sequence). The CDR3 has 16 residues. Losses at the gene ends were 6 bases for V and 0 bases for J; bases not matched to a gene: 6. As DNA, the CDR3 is TGTGCCAGCAGAACAGGGGGTTACGCAACTAATGAAAAACTGTTTTTT. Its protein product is CASRTGGYATNEKLFF.

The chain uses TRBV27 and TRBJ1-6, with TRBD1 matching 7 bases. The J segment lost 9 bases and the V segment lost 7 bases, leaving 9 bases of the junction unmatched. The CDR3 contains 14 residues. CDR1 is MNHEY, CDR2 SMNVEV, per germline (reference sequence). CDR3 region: CASTQGGAGSPLHF. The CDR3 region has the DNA TGTGCCAGCACCCAGGGGGGCGCGGGTTCACCCCTCCACTTT.

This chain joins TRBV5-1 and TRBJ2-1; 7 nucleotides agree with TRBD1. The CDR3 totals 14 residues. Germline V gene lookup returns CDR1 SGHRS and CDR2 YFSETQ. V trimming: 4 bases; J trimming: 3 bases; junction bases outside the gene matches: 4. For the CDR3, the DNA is TGCGCCAGCAGCCCCGGGACAGACTACAATGAGCAGTTCTTC. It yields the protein CASSPGTDYNEQFF. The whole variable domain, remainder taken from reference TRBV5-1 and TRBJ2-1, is KAGVTQTPRYLIKTRGQQVTLSCSPISGHRSVSWYQQTPGQGLQFLFEYFSETQRNKGNFPGRFSGRQFSNSRSEMNVSTLELGDSALYLCASSPGTDYNEQFFGPGTRLTVL.

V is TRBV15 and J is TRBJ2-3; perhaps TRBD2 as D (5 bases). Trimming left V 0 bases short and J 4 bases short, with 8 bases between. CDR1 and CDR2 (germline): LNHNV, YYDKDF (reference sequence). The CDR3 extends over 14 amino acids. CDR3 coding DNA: TGTGCCACCAGCAGAGATCCGGGGTCAGATACGCAGTATTTT. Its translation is CATSRDPGSDTQYF.

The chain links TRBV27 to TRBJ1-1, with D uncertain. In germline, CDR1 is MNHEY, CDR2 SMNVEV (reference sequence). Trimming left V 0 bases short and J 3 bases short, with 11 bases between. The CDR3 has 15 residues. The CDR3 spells CASSLSTSADTEAFF. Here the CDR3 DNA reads TGTGCCAGCAGTTTATCGACCTCAGCGGACACTGAAGCTTTCTTT.

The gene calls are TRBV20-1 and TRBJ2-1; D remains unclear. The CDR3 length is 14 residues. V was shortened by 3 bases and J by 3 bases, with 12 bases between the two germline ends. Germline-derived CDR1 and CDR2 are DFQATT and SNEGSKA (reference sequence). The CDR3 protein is CSASIGGNYNEQFF. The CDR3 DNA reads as TGCAGTGCTAGTATTGGCGGAAACTACAATGAGCAGTTCTTC.

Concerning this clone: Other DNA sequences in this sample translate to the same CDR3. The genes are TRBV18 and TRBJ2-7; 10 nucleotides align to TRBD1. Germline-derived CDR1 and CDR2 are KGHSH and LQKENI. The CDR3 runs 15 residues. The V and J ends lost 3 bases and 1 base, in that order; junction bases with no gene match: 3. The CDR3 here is CASSPQGQGSYEQYF. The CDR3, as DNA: TGTGCCAGCTCACCCCAGGGACAGGGGTCCTACGAGCAGTACTTC.

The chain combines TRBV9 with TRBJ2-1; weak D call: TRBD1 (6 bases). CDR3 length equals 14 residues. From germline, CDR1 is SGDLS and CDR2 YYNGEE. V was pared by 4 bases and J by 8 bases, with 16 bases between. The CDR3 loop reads CASSPRGPRDEQFF. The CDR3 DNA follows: TGTGCCAGCAGCCCCAGGGGCCCCAGGGATGAGCAGTTCTTC.

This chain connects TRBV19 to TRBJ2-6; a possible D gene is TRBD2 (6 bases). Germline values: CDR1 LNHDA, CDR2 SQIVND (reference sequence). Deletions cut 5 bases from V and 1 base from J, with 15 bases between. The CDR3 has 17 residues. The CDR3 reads CASSLGGINSGANVLTF. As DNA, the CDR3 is TGTGCCAGTAGTTTGGGGGGTATCAATTCTGGGGCCAACGTCCTGACTTTC.

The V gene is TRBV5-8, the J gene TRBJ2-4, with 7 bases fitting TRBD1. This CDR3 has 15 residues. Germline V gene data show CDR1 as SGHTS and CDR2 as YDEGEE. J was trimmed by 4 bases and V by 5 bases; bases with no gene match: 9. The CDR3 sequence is CASRMNRGLKNIQYF. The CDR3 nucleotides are TGTGCCAGCAGAATGAACAGGGGATTGAAAAACATTCAGTACTTC.

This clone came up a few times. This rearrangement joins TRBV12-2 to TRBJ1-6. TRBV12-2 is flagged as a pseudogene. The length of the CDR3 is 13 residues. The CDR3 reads CASRLDVRSPLHF. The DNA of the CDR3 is TGTGCAAGTCGCCTAGACGTCCGGTCACCCCTCCACTTT.

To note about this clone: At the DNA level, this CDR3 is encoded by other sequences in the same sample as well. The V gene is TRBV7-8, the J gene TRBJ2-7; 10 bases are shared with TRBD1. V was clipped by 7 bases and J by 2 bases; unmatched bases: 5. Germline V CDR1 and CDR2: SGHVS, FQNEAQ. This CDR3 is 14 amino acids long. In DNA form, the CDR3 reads TGTGCCAGCACCCCAGGACAGGGGGCCTACGAGCAGTACTTC. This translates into CASTPGQGAYEQYF. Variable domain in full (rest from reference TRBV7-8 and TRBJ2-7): GAGVSQSPRYKVAKRGQDVALRCDPISGHVSLFWYQQALGQGPEFLTYFQNEAQLDKSGLPSDRFFAERPEGSVSTLKIQRTQQEDSAVYLCASTPGQGAYEQYFGPGTRLTVT.

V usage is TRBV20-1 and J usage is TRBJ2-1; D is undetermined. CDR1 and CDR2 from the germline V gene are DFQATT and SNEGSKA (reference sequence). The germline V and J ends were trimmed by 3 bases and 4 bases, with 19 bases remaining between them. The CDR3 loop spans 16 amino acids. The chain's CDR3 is CSASSEFLAVYNEQFF. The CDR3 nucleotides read TGCAGTGCTAGTTCCGAATTTCTGGCGGTTTACAATGAGCAGTTCTTC.

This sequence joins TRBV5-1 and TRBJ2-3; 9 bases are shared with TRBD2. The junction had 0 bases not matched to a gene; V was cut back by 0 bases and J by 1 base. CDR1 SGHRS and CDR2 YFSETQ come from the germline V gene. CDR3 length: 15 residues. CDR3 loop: CASSLGTSGTDTQYF. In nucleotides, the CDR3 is TGCGCCAGCAGCTTGGGGACTAGCGGCACAGATACGCAGTATTTT.

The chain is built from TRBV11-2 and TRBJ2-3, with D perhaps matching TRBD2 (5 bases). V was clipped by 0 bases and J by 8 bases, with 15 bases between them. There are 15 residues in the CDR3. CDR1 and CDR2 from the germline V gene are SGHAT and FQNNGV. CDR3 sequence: CASSLDRVGLGTQYF. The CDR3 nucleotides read TGTGCCAGCAGCTTAGATCGAGTCGGACTCGGTACGCAGTATTTT.

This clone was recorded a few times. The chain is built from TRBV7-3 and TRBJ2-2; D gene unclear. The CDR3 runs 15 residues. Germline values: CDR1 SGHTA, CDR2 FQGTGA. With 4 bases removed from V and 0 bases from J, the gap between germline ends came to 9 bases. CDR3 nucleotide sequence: TGTGCCAGCAGCTACGGCGGTACGAACACCGGGGAGCTGTTTTTT. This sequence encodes CASSYGGTNTGELFF.

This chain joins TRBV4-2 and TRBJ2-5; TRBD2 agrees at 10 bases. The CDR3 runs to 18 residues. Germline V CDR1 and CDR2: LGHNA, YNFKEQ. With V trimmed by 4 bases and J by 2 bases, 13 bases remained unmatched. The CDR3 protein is CASSLVPFTSGIQETQYF. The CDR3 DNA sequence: TGTGCCAGCAGCCTCGTTCCTTTTACTAGCGGGATACAAGAGACCCAGTACTTC.

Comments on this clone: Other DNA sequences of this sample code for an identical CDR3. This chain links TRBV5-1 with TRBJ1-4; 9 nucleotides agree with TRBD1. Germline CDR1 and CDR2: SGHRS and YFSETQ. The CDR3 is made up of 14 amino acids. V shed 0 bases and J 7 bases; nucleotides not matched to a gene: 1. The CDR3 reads CASSLGQGGEKLFF. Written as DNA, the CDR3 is TGCGCCAGCAGCTTGGGACAGGGGGGTGAAAAACTGTTTTTT.

The CDR3 DNA is TGTGCCAGCAGCGTAGATCCGGGACAGGGGGTCTACGAGCAGTACTTC. Protein: CASSVDPGQGVYEQYF. This rearrangement joins TRBV9 to TRBJ2-7; TRBD1 matches at 11 bases. Losses at the gene ends were 0 bases for V and 3 bases for J; bases not matched to a gene: 5. Looked up from germline, CDR1 is SGDLS and CDR2 is YYNGEE. The CDR3 contains 16 residues.

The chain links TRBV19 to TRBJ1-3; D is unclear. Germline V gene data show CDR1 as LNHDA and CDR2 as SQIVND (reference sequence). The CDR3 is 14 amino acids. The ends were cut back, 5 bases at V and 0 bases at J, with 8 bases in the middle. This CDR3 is CASSPGPSGNTIYF. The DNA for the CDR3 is TGTGCCAGTAGTCCTGGGCCCTCTGGAAACACCATATATTTT. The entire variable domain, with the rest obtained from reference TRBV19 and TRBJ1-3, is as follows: DGGITQSPKYLFRKEGQNVTLSCEQNLNHDAMYWYRQDPGQGLRLIYYSQIVNDFQKGDIAEGYSVSREKKESFPLTVTSAQKNPTAFYLCASSPGPSGNTIYFGEGSWLTVV.

CDR3 coding DNA: TGTGCCAGCAGCCCCTACAGGGGAAATCAGCCCCAGCATTTT. Translation: CASSPYRGNQPQHF. This chain uses TRBV5-8 with TRBJ1-5; 7 bases align to TRBD1. V dropped 4 bases and J dropped 4; count of bases not matched to a gene: 5. This CDR3 is 14 amino acids long. Germline CDR1 is SGHTS and CDR2 is YDEGEE.

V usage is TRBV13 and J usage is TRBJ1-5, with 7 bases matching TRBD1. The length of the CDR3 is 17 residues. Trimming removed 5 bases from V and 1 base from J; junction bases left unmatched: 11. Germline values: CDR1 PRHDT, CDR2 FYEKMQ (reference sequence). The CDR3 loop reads CASSPGSKGASNQPQHF. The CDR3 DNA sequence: TGTGCCAGCAGCCCTGGAAGTAAGGGGGCGAGCAATCAGCCCCAGCATTTT.

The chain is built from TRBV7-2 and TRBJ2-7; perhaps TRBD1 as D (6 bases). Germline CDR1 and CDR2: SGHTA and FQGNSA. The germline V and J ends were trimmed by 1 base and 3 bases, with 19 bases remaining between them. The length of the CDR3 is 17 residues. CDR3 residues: CASSLVNRWAGDYEQYF. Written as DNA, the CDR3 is TGTGCCAGCAGCTTAGTGAATCGGTGGGCAGGGGACTACGAGCAGTACTTC.